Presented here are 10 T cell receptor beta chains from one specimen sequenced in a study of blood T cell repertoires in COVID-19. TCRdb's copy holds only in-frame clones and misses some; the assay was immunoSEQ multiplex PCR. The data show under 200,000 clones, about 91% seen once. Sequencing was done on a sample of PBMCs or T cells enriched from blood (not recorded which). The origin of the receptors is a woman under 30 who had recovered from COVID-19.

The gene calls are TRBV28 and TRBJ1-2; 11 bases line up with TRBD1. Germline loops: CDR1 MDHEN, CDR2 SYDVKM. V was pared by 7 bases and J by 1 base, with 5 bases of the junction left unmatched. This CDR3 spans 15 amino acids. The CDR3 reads CASKGQGALNYGYTF. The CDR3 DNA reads TGTGCCAGCAAAGGACAGGGGGCTCTTAACTATGGCTACACCTTC.

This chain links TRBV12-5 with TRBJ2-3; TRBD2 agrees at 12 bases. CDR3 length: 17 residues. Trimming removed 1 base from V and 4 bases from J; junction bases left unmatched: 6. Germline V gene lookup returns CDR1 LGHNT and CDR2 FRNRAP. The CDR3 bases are TGTGCTAGTGGTTTGGCGATACTAGCGGGAGGTCCAGATACGCAGTATTTT. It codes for CASGLAILAGGPDTQYF.

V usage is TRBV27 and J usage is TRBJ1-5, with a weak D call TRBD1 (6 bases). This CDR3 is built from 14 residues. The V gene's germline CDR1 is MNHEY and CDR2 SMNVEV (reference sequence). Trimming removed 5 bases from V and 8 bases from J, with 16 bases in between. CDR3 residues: CASSPHRVFEPQHF. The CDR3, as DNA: TGTGCCAGCAGTCCGCACAGGGTTTTTGAGCCCCAGCATTTT.

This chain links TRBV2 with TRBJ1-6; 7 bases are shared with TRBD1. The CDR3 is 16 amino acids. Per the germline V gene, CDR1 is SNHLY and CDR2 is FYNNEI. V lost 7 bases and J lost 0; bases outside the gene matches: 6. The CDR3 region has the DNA TGTGCCAGCAAACAGGACAGGAGCTCCTATAATTCACCCCTCCACTTT. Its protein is CASKQDRSSYNSPLHF.

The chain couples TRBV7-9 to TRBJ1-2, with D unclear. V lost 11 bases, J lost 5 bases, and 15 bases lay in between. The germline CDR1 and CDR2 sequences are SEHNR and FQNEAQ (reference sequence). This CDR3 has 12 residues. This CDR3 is CAPEPTGYGYTF. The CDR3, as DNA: TGTGCCCCCGAACCCACGGGATATGGCTACACCTTC.

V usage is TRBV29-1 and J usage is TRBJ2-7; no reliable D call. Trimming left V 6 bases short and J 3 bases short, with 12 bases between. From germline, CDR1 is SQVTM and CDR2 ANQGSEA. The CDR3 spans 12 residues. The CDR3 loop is CSVGTTGYEQYF. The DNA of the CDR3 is TGCAGCGTCGGCACGACGGGCTACGAGCAGTACTTC.

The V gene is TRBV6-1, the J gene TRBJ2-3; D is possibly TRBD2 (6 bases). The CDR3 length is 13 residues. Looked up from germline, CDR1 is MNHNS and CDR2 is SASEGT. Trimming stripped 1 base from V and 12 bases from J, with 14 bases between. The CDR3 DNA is TGTGCCAGCAGTGAAGAGGAGGGAGTAATCCAGTATTTT. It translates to CASSEEEGVIQYF.

CDR3 sequence (DNA): TGTGCCAGCAGCGTCGGACTAGCGATGAGCACAGATACGCAGTATTTT. Translation gives CASSVGLAMSTDTQYF. The genes are TRBV9 and TRBJ2-3, with TRBD2 matching over 9 bases. V lost 2 bases, J lost 0 bases, and 4 bases stayed unmatched. This CDR3 is 16 amino acids long. Germline CDR1 SGDLS, CDR2 YYNGEE.

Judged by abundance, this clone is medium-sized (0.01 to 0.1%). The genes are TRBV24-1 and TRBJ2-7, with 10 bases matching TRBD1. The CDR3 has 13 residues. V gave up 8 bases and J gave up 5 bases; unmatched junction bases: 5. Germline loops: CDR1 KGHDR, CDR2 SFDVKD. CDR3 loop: CATKPGQGNEQYF. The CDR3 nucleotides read TGTGCCACCAAACCGGGACAGGGGAACGAGCAGTACTTC.

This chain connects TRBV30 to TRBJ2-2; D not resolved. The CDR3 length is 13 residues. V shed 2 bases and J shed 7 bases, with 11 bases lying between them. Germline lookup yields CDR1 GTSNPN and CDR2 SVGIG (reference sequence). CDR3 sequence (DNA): TGTGCCTGGAGTCAAGACGAGGACGGGGAGCTGTTTTTT. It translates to CAWSQDEDGELFF. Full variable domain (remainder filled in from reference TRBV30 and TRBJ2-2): SQTIHQWPATLVQPVGSPLSLECTVEGTSNPNLYWYRQAAGRGLQLLFYSVGIGQISSEVPQNLSASRPQDRQFILSSKKLLLSDSGFYLCAWSQDEDGELFFGEGSRLTVL.